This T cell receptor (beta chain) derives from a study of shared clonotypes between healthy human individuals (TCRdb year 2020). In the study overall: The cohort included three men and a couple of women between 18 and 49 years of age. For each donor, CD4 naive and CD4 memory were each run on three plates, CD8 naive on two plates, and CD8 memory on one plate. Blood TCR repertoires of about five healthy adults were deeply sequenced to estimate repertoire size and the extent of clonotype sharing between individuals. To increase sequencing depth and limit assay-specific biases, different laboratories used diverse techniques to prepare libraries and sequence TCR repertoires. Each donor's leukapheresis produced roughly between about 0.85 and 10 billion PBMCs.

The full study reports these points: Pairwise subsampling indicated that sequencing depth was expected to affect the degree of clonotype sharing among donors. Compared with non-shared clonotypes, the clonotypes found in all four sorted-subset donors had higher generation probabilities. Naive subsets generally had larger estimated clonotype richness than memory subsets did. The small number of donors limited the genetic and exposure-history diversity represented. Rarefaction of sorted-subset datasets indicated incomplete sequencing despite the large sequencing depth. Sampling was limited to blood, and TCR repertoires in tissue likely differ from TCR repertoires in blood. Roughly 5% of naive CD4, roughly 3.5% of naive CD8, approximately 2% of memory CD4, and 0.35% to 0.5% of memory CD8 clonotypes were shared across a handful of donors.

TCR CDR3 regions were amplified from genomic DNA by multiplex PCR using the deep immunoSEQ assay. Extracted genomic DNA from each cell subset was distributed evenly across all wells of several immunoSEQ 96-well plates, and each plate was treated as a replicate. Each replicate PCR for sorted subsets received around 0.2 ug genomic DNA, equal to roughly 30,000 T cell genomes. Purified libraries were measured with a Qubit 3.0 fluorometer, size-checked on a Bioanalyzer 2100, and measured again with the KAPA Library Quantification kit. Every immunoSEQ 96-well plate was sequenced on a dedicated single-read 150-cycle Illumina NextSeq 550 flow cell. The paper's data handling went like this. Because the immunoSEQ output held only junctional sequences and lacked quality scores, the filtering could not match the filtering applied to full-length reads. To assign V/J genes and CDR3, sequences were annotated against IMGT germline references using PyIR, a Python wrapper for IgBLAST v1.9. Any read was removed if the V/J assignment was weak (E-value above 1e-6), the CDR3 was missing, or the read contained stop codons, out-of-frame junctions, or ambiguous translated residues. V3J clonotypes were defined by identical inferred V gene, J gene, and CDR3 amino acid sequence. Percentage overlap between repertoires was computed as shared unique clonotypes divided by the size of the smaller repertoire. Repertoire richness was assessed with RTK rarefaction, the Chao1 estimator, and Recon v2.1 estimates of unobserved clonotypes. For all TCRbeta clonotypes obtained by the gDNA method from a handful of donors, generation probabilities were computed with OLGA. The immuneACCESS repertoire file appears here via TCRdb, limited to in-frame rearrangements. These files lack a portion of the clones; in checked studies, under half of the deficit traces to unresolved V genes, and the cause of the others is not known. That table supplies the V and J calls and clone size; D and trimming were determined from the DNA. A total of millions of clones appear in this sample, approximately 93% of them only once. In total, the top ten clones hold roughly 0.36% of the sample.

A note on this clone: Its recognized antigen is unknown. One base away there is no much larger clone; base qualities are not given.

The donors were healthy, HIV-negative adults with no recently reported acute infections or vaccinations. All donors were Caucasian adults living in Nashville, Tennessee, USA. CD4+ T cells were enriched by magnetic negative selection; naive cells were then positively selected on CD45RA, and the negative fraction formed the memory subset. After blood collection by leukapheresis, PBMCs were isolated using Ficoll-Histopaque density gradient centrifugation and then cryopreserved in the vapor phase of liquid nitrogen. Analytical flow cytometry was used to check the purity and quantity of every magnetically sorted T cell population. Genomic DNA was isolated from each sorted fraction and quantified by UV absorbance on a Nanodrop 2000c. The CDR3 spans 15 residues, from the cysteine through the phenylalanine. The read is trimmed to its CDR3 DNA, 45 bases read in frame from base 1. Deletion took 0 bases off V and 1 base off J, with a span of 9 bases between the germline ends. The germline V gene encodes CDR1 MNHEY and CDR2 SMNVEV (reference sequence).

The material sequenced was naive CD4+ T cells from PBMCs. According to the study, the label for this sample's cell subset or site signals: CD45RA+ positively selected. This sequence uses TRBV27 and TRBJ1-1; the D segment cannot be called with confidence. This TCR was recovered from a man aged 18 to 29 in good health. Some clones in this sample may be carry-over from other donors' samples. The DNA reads TGTGCCAGCAGTTTATCCGGGTTACAGAACACTGAAGCTTTCTTT. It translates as CASSLSGLQNTEAFF.